This T cell receptor (beta chain) came from a study of T cells in localized non-small cell lung cancer. Profiled with immunoSEQ multiplex PCR; TCRdb holds only in-frame clones, not every one. The data show 61,000 or so clones, 86% seen once. The CDR3 is made up of 15 amino acids. The germline gives CDR1 LGHNA, CDR2 YSLEER. V shed 4 bases and J 10 bases; nucleotides not matched to a gene: 12. Source: peripheral blood, taken before any cancer treatment. The chain recombines TRBV4-3 with TRBJ2-2; 7 bases are a match to TRBD1. This receptor was taken from a woman aged 40 to 75 with stage I lung adenocarcinoma. The CDR3 coding sequence is TGCGCCAGCAGCCTCTCCCCGACAGGGCCGGCGGAGCTGTTTTTT. As protein: CASSLSPTGPAELFF.